The clone carrying this T cell receptor beta chain was detected ten times or more. Its antigen is still unknown. These data originate in a study of spatial heterogeneity in lung cancer. Regarding time point: sample taken at primary tumor resection. General study findings and limits: Mutation tallies in tumors tracked expanded intratumoral alpha and beta TCR counts.

The CDR3 totals 13 residues. The germline V gene has CDR1 SQVTM and CDR2 ANQGSEA. The V end was cut by 1 base, the J end by 7 bases, with 13 bases between. TCRdb re-called the 5' RACE reads with MiXCR, one entry per CDR3 protein. The data show about 20,000 distinct CDR3 sequences, about 15% seen once. This chain links TRBV29-1 with TRBJ2-5, with a tentative D call TRBD2 (6 bases). The specimen comprised lung tumor tissue, sampled at surgery. The clonotype was recovered from a female donor with early-stage non-small cell lung cancer. CDR3 sequence reads: CSVEADYLRTQYF. The CDR3 DNA follows: TGCAGCGTTGAAGCGGACTACCTCAGGACCCAGTACTTC.